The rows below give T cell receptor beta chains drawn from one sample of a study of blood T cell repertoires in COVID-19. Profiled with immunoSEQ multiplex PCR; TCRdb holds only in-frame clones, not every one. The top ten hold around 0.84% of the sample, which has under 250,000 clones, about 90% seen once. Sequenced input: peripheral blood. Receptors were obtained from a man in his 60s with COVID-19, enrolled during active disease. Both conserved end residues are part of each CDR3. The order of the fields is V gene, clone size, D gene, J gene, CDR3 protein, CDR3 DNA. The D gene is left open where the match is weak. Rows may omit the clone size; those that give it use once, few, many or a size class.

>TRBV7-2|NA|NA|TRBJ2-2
CASSLRSRDTGELFF
TGTGCCAGCAGCTTACGTAGCCGGGACACCGGGGAGCTGTTTTTT
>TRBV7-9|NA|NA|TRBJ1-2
CASSLGQPTPYGYTF
TGTGCCAGCAGCTTAGGACAGCCGACACCCTATGGCTACACCTTC
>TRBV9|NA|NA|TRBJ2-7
CASSVGGYPDYEQYF
TGTGCCAGCAGCGTAGGCGGGTACCCCGACTACGAGCAGTACTTC
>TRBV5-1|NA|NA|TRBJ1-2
CASNLGQGQNYGYTF
TGCGCCAGCAACCTTGGCCAGGGACAAAACTATGGCTACACCTTC
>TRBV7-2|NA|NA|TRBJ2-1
CASSLVGIGTSGRPEFF
NA
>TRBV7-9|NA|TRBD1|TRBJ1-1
CASRPTGGGTEAFF
TGTGCCAGCAGACCCACAGGGGGAGGGACTGAAGCTTTCTTT
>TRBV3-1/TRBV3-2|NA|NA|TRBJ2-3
CASSLRTSTDTQYF
TGTGCCAGCAGCTTACGGACTAGCACAGATACGCAGTATTTT
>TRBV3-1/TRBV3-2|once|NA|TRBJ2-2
CASSLRGAGNTGELFF
TGTGCCAGCAGCCTTCGGGGAGCGGGGAACACCGGGGAGCTGTTTTTT
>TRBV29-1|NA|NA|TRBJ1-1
CSVENRNTEAFF
TGCAGCGTTGAGAACAGGAACACTGAAGCTTTCTTT
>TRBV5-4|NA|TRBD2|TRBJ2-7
CASNPGGGSYEQYF
TGTGCCAGCAACCCAGGCGGGGGTTCCTACGAGCAGTACTTC
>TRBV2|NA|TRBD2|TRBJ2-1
CASSPLAGGYNEQFF
TGTGCCAGCAGTCCCTTAGCGGGGGGCTACAATGAGCAGTTCTTC
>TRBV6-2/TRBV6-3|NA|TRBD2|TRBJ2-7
CASSPGLADYEQYF
TGTGCCAGCAGTCCCGGACTAGCGGACTACGAGCAGTACTTC
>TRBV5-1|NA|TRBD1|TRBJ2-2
CASSLDGTAVNTGELFF
TGCGCCAGCAGCTTGGACGGGACAGCAGTTAACACCGGGGAGCTGTTTTTT
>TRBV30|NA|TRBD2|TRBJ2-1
CAWSVLRGVNEQFF
TGTGCCTGGAGTGTACTGCGGGGGGTAAATGAGCAGTTCTTC
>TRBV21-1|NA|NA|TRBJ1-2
CASSRDEWYTF
TGTGCCAGCAGCAGAGATGAGTGGTACACCTTC
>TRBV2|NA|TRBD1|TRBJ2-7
CASRASGTGGYEQYF
TGTGCCAGCAGGGCTTCCGGGACAGGCGGCTACGAGCAGTACTTC
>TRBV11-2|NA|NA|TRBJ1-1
CASSSGWGDTEAFF
TGTGCCAGCAGCTCAGGGTGGGGTGACACTGAAGCTTTCTTT
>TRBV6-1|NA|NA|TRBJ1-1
CASSDAGAFF
TGTGCCAGCAGTGATGCAGGAGCTTTCTTT
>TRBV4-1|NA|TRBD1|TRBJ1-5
CASSLQGGQPQHF
TGCGCCAGCAGCCTACAGGGGGGCCAGCCCCAGCATTTT
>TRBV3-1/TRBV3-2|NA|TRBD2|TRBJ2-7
CASSTGLAGSDEQYF
TGTGCCAGCAGCACGGGACTAGCGGGATCAGACGAGCAGTACTTC
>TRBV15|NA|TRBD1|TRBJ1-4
CATSRDPRGLSEEKLFF
TGTGCCACCAGCAGAGACCCAAGGGGGCTAAGTGAGGAAAAACTGTTTTTT
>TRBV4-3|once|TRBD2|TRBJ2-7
CARPGLAGGWSYEQYF
TGCGCCAGGCCGGGACTAGCGGGAGGGTGGTCCTACGAGCAGTACTTC
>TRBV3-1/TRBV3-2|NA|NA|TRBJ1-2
CASSPRGGALYYGYTF
TGTGCCAGCAGCCCCCGCGGGGGGGCTCTGTACTATGGCTACACCTTC
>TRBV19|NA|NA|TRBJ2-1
CASSKPPRESYNEQFF
TGTGCCAGTAGTAAGCCCCCTAGGGAGTCCTACAATGAGCAGTTCTTC
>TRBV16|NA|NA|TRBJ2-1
CASSPPQATTNEQFF
TGTGCCAGCAGCCCGCCGCAGGCAACAACAAATGAGCAGTTCTTC
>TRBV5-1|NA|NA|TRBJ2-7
CASSLEAGSSYEQYF
TGCGCCAGCAGCTTGGAGGCGGGGAGCTCCTACGAGCAGTACTTC
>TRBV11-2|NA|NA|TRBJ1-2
CASSPEGQPYGYTF
TGTGCCAGCAGCCCGGAGGGGCAGCCCTATGGCTACACCTTC
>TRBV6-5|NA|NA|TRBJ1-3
CASRPTGISGNTIYF
TGTGCCAGCAGACCCACAGGGATCTCTGGAAACACCATATATTTT
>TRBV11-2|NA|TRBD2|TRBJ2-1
CASSLELAGDNEQFF
TGTGCCAGCAGCTTAGAACTAGCGGGAGACAATGAGCAGTTCTTC
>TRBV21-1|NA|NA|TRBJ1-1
CASSKLSDRRNTEAFF
TGTGCCAGCAGCAAACTTAGCGACAGGAGGAACACTGAAGCTTTCTTT
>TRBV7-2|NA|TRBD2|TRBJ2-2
CASGTSGRPTTGELFF
TGTGCCAGCGGGACTAGCGGGAGGCCAACCACCGGGGAGCTGTTTTTT
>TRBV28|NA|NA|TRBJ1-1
CASSSEVGAFF
TGTGCCAGCAGTTCCGAGGTCGGAGCTTTCTTT
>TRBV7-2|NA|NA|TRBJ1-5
CASSVGPGGSQHF
TGTGCCAGCAGCGTTGGACCCGGGGGGTCCCAGCATTTT
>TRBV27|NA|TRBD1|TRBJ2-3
CASSYRGPSTDTQYF
TGTGCCAGCAGTTACAGGGGACCTAGCACAGATACGCAGTATTTT
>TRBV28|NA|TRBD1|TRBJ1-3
CASSGTGGAGNTIYF
TGTGCCAGCAGCGGGACAGGGGGGGCTGGAAACACCATATATTTT
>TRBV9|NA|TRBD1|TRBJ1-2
CASSVLPTGGFSGYTF
TGTGCCAGCAGCGTACTCCCCACAGGGGGCTTCTCTGGCTACACCTTC
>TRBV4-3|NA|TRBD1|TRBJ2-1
CASSHRQGTYNEQFF
TGCGCCAGCAGCCACAGACAGGGAACCTACAATGAGCAGTTCTTC
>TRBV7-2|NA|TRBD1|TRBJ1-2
CASGSGGGYTF
TGTGCCAGCGGATCAGGGGGAGGCTACACCTTC
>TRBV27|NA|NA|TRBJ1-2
CASSTQGSNFYGYTF
TGTGCCAGCTCCACGCAGGGCAGTAATTTCTATGGCTACACCTTC
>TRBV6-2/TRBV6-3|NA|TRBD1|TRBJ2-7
CASSLRGGRHEQYF
TGTGCCAGCAGTTTACGAGGGGGCAGGCACGAGCAGTACTTC
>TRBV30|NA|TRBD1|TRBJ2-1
CAWREPGQGGEQFF
TGTGCCTGGAGGGAACCGGGACAGGGGGGTGAGCAGTTCTTC
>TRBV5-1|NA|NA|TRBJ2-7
CASKGGESYEQYF
TGCGCCAGCAAGGGAGGCGAGTCCTACGAGCAGTACTTC
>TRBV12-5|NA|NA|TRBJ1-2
CASGLATNGVSGYTF
TGTGCTAGTGGTTTGGCCACAAACGGGGTTTCTGGCTACACCTTC
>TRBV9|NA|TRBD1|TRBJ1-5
CASSEGQGHNQPQHF
TGTGCCAGCAGCGAGGGACAGGGTCATAACCAGCCCCAGCATTTT
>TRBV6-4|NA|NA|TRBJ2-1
CASNNYNEQFF
TGTGCCAGCAATAACTACAATGAGCAGTTCTTC
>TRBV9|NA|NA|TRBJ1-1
CASSVGTMNTEAFF
TGTGCCAGCAGCGTCGGGACAATGAACACTGAAGCTTTCTTT
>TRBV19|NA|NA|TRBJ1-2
CASSPRGYGYTF
TGTGCCAGTAGCCCTCGGGGCTATGGCTACACCTTC
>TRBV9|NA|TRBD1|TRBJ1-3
CASSPQKGASGNTIYF
TGTGCCAGCAGCCCACAAAAGGGGGCCTCTGGAAACACCATATATTTT
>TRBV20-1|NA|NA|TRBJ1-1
CSARQLEAFF
TGCAGTGCTAGACAACTTGAAGCTTTCTTT
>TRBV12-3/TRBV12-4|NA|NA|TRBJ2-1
CASSLLERHEQFF
TGTGCCAGCAGTCTCCTAGAGCGGCATGAGCAGTTCTTC
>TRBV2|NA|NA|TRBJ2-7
CASRLSAVRSYEQYF
TGTGCCAGTCGCCTCTCAGCGGTGAGATCCTACGAGCAGTACTTC
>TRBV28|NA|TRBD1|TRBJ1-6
CASSWGDRAGSPLHF
TGTGCCAGCAGTTGGGGTGACAGGGCGGGTTCACCCCTCCACTTT
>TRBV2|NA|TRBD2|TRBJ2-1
CASRAGTSGGDEQFF
TGTGCCAGCAGGGCCGGGACTAGCGGGGGGGATGAGCAGTTCTTC
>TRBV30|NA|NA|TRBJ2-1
CAWSSGHYNEQFF
TGTGCCTGGAGTAGTGGGCACTACAATGAGCAGTTCTTC
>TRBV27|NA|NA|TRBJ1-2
CASSSRLAGYTF
TGTGCCAGCAGTTCGAGGTTGGCTGGCTACACCTTC
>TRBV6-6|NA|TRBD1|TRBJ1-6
CASSSRQGNSPLHF
TGTGCCAGCAGTTCCCGACAGGGTAATTCACCCCTCCACTTT
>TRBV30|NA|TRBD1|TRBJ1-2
CAWSPGQGGYGYTF
TGTGCCTGGAGCCCCGGACAGGGAGGCTATGGCTACACCTTC
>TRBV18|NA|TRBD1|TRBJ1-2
CASSVGTGTNYGYTF
TGTGCCAGCTCAGTAGGGACAGGTACTAACTATGGCTACACCTTC
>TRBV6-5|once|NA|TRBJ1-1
CASSSDRALNTEAFF
TGTGCCAGCAGTTCCGACAGAGCGTTGAACACTGAAGCTTTCTTT